This T cell receptor (beta chain) was recorded in a study of blood T cell repertoires in COVID-19. About the research overall: The origin of the acute and convalescent COVID-19 samples was the United States, Italy and Spain. Nucleic acid was either cDNA or gDNA, and it came from T cells, B-cell-depleted T cells, or PBMCs.

The CDR3 length is 14 residues. CDR1 is SGHRS and CDR2 is YFSETQ in the germline V gene. J was trimmed by 0 bases and V by 7 bases; bases with no gene match: 5. Source study methods: Reference gene primer amplification yielded estimated nucleated cell counts. Sequencing used immunoSEQ multiplex PCR; TCRdb keeps in-frame clones, though not all of them. The V and J calls and clone size are taken from that table; D and trimming were inferred from the DNA. This table has around 100,000 clones, roughly 84% appearing once. The chain couples TRBV5-1 to TRBJ1-2; TRBD1 matches 8 bases. The sequence came from a human donor in a cohort sampled during active COVID-19. The source material was peripheral blood. CDR3 in DNA: TGCGCCAGCGGGGAACAGGGGGCTAACTATGGCTACACCTTC. This codes for CASGEQGANYGYTF.